A selection of T cell receptor beta chains follows, all from one sample in a study of cytomegalovirus exposure and HLA in healthy donors. Some clones are missing from TCRdb's copy, which holds only in-frame ones; the method was immunoSEQ multiplex PCR. In the table there are 60,000 to 75,000 clones, just under 95% of which are singletons. Sequenced material: PBMCs. The receptors originated from a woman younger than 35 in good health and CMV-seropositive. Each CDR3 is given with its conserved first and last residue. D genes are given only for firm matches. The size entry is marked missing in some rows and otherwise reads once, few, many or a size class.

NA	NA	TRBV7-3	TRBJ1-1	CASSLRSGGNTEAFF	TGTGCCAGCAGCTTAAGGTCCGGTGGGAACACTGAAGCTTTCTTT
NA	NA	TRBV28	TRBJ1-2	CASNTPSYGYTF	TGTGCCAGCAACACCCCCTCCTATGGCTACACCTTC
TRBD2	NA	TRBV4-1	TRBJ2-3	CASSQEGPFTSGGVSDTQYF	TGCGCCAGCAGCCAAGAGGGCCCCTTCACTAGCGGGGGTGTCTCAGATACGCAGTATTTT
NA	NA	TRBV28	TRBJ2-7	CASSSPRGSLGSYEQYF	TGTGCCAGCAGTTCCCCCCGGGGGAGCTTGGGGTCCTACGAGCAGTACTTC
NA	NA	TRBV7-2	TRBJ1-3	CASSLMSHSGNTIYF	TGTGCCAGCAGCCTGATGTCACACTCTGGAAACACCATATATTTT
NA	NA	TRBV5-1	TRBJ2-2	CASSLGGGDTGELFF	TGCGCCAGCAGCCTCGGAGGGGGCGACACCGGGGAGCTGTTTTTT
NA	NA	TRBV29-1	TRBJ2-3	CSVEGGAVRDTQYF	TGCAGCGTTGAGGGGGGGGCGGTTCGAGATACGCAGTATTTT
NA	NA	TRBV4-1	TRBJ2-5	CASSQTFQGETQYF	TGCGCCAGCAGCCAAACTTTCCAGGGGGAGACCCAGTACTTC
NA	NA	TRBV7-2	TRBJ1-6	CASSLREGPYNSPLHF	TGTGCCAGCAGCTTAAGGGAGGGGCCCTATAATTCACCCCTCCACTTT
TRBD1	once	TRBV7-8	TRBJ2-1	CASSLAIHGQAPYNEQFF	TGTGCCAGCAGCTTAGCCATTCACGGACAGGCCCCCTACAATGAGCAGTTCTTC
TRBD1	NA	TRBV6-1	TRBJ2-1	CASSEAGNRGHEQFF	TGTGCCAGCAGTGAAGCTGGTAACAGGGGGCATGAGCAGTTCTTC
TRBD2	once	TRBV5-1	TRBJ2-7	CASSLSSSGVYEQYF	TGCGCCAGCAGCTTGAGTTCTAGCGGGGTCTACGAGCAGTACTTC
NA	NA	TRBV27	TRBJ2-1	CASRNDRDSYNEQFF	TGTGCCAGCAGAAACGACAGAGACTCCTACAATGAGCAGTTCTTC
TRBD1	NA	TRBV7-2	TRBJ1-1	CASSLGGGVMNTEAFF	TGTGCCAGCAGCTTAGGAGGGGGCGTGATGAACACTGAAGCTTTCTTT
NA	NA	TRBV28	TRBJ2-1	CASSFDTYNEQFF	TGTGCCAGCAGTTTCGACACTTACAATGAGCAGTTCTTC
NA	once	TRBV5-6	TRBJ1-1	CASSRRLDTGNMNTEAFF	TGTGCCAGCAGCCGTCGACTCGACACAGGGAACATGAACACTGAAGCTTTCTTT
TRBD2	NA	TRBV30	TRBJ2-1	CAWSVLLTQTSGFYNEQFF	TGTGCCTGGAGTGTATTATTGACCCAGACTAGCGGGTTCTACAATGAGCAGTTCTTC
TRBD1	NA	TRBV7-8	TRBJ1-1	CASSLVIGQGETEAFF	TGTGCCAGCAGCTTAGTTATCGGACAGGGTGAAACTGAAGCTTTCTTT
NA	NA	TRBV6-5	TRBJ1-2	CASSYFPGGYTF	TGTGCCAGCAGTTACTTCCCCGGTGGCTACACCTTC
NA	NA	TRBV19	TRBJ1-1	CASSMGGLQTVAFF	TGTGCCAGTAGTATGGGAGGGTTACAGACGGTCGCTTTCTTT